The clone carrying this T cell receptor beta chain was recorded at least ten times. Its matching antigen is unknown. The sample originates from a study of metastatic and nonmetastatic thyroid tumors. Study overall: Patients with malignant and benign thyroid disease provided blood and tumor or nodule tissue, whose repertoires were compared.

Notes on the study in general: It was reported that TCR beta diversity was significantly higher in malignant thyroid tumors than benign nodules, in blood and tumor.

V shed 9 bases, J shed 8 bases, and the junction held 16 bases outside the gene matches. Looked up from germline, CDR1 is LNHDA and CDR2 is SQIVND (reference sequence). This CDR3 has 15 residues. In the original processing: In papillary thyroid cancer, a distant-metastasis classifier was built using CDR3 differences across clinicopathological groups. TCRdb re-called clones via MiXCR from the PCR reads. TCRdb, not the authors, supplied the V and J calls. Here the sample spans 15,000 to 20,000 clones, approximately 14% being singletons. No patient had received any treatment before thyroid surgery. Sequenced input: blood. The rearrangement joins TRBV19 to TRBJ1-2; 9 bases agree with TRBD1. The sequence was obtained from a female donor with papillary thyroid cancer or a benign thyroid nodule (not recorded which). Some clones in this sample may be carry-over from other donors' samples. This CDR3 is CASVHPQTGGPGYTF. The CDR3 nucleotides read TGTGCCAGCGTTCATCCCCAAACAGGGGGCCCCGGCTACACCTTC.